These 19 T cell receptor beta chains share one sample of origin, sequenced in a study of control samples from healthy donors and cancer patients. The method was immunoSEQ multiplex PCR; TCRdb's version includes in-frame clones alone and lacks a portion of them. The table lists some 120,000 clones, around 91% of them singletons, with approximately 1.1% in the top ten. The specimen sequenced was PBMCs. The receptor source for this set is a woman in her fifties or sixties with colorectal cancer.

The chain uses TRBV19 and TRBJ2-1; TRBD1 matches 11 bases. The ends lost 8 bases at V and 8 bases at J; junction bases unmatched: 5. This CDR3 has 13 residues. CDR1 is LNHDA, CDR2 SQIVND, per germline (reference sequence). The CDR3 coding sequence is TGTGCCAGTTCAGGGGGACAGGGGGATGAGCAGTTCTTC. It encodes CASSGGQGDEQFF.

This chain connects TRBV5-1 to TRBJ1-1; possibly TRBD1 for D (5 bases). CDR3 length: 15 residues. The germline V gene has CDR1 SGHRS and CDR2 YFSETQ. Deletions cut 1 base from V and 4 bases from J, with 14 bases between. CDR3 DNA sequence: TGCGCCAGCAGCTTGACAGGATTTGCCTCCACTGAAGCTTTCTTT. This codes for CASSLTGFASTEAFF.

A remark on this clone: Sequence at one end of the junction differs from germline and may be a read error. In DNA form, the CDR3 reads TGTGCTAGCAGCATGGGAAGGGGCACAGATACGCAGTATTTT. It translates to CASSMGRGTDTQYF. The V call is TRBV7-7, the J call TRBJ2-3, with no clear D. Germline CDR1 is SSHAT and CDR2 is FNYEAQ (reference sequence). The CDR3 is 14 amino acids.

The chain combines TRBV6-5 with TRBJ2-4, with D perhaps TRBD2 (7 bases). CDR3 length: 14 residues. Germline V gives CDR1 MNHEY, CDR2 SVGAGI. V was cut by 5 bases and J by 6 bases, with 14 bases left in between. The CDR3 sequence: CASSRGGGTNIQYF. CDR3 nucleotide sequence: TGTGCCAGCAGTCGAGGGGGGGGGACAAACATTCAGTACTTC.

The genes are TRBV5-1 and TRBJ2-1; possibly TRBD2 for D (6 bases). The CDR3 runs 15 residues. CDR1 is SGHRS and CDR2 is YFSETQ in the germline V gene. Between the trimmed V and J ends, which lost 2 bases and 4 bases, there was a span of 13 bases. Written as DNA, the CDR3 is TGCGCCAGCAGCTTCGGGACTCCTAATTACAATGAGCAGTTCTTC. Protein product: CASSFGTPNYNEQFF.

The chain joins TRBV28 to TRBJ1-3; D unresolved. Per germline, CDR1 MDHEN and CDR2 SYDVKM. Between the trimmed V and J ends, which lost 6 bases and 1 base, there was a span of 13 bases. The CDR3 runs to 15 residues. CDR3 loop: CASSLTAISGNTIYF. DNA of the CDR3: TGTGCCAGCAGCCTTACAGCCATTTCTGGAAACACCATATATTTT.

The count of this clone is one. V gene TRBV9 combines with J gene TRBJ1-4; 9 bases are a match to TRBD1. Germline trimming cut 3 bases from V and 8 bases from J; bases unmatched to any gene: 5. This CDR3 has 14 amino acids. In germline, CDR1 is SGDLS, CDR2 YYNGEE. The CDR3 protein is CASSEGQGIEKLFF. In nucleotides, the CDR3 is TGTGCCAGCAGCGAGGGACAGGGTATCGAAAAACTGTTTTTT.

The rearrangement uses TRBV9 and TRBJ2-1; no clear D. The V end lost 4 bases, the J end lost 3 bases, and 14 bases lay between the germline ends. Germline V gene lookup returns CDR1 SGDLS and CDR2 YYNGEE. The CDR3 length is 15 residues. This chain's CDR3 is CASSFSASNYNEQFF. The CDR3 DNA is TGTGCCAGCAGCTTCTCGGCCTCCAACTACAATGAGCAGTTCTTC. The entire variable domain, with the rest obtained from reference TRBV9 and TRBJ2-1, is as follows: DSGVTQTPKHLITATGQRVTLRCSPRSGDLSVYWYQQSLDQGLQFLIQYYNGEERAKGNILERFSAQQFPDLHSELNLSSLELGDSALYFCASSFSASNYNEQFFGPGTRLTVL.

In its sample, this clone was seen a few times. The chain has TRBV2 and TRBJ1-1, with 8 bases fitting TRBD1. V trimming: 6 bases; J trimming: 1 base; junction bases outside the gene matches: 1. The CDR3 is 13 residues long. CDR1 and CDR2 from the germline V gene are SNHLY and FYNNEI. CDR3 loop: CASRTGANTEAFF. CDR3 nucleotide sequence: TGTGCCAGCAGGACAGGGGCGAACACTGAAGCTTTCTTT. The whole variable domain, remainder taken from reference TRBV2 and TRBJ1-1, is EPEVTQTPSHQVTQMGQEVILRCVPISNHLYFYWYRQILGQKVEFLVSFYNNEISEKSEIFDDQFSVERPDGSNFTLKIRSTKLEDSAMYFCASRTGANTEAFFGQGTRLTVV.

The rearrangement joins TRBV5-4 to TRBJ1-2, with D tentatively TRBD1 (5 bases). Germline V gene sequence: CDR1 SGHNT, CDR2 YYREEE (reference sequence). The CDR3 is 12 residues long. V shed 4 bases and J shed 11 bases, with 15 bases lying between them. CDR3 region: CASSGTTGKYTF. The CDR3 nucleotides are TGTGCCAGCAGCGGGACCACGGGGAAGTACACCTTC.

The gene calls are TRBV5-1 and TRBJ2-1; D gene ambiguous. CDR3 length equals 15 residues. Germline assignment: CDR1 SGHRS and CDR2 YFSETQ. Trimming stripped 3 bases from V and 0 bases from J, with 10 bases between. The CDR3 bases are TGCGCCAGCAGCTACAATCCCGTCTCCTACAATGAGCAGTTCTTC. Protein product: CASSYNPVSYNEQFF.

The chain has TRBV27 and TRBJ1-2; D is ambiguous. The CDR3 loop spans 15 amino acids. Between the trimmed V and J ends, which lost 6 bases and 6 bases, there was a span of 20 bases. CDR1 is MNHEY, CDR2 SMNVEV, per germline (reference sequence). The CDR3 sequence: CASSPYPPRSDGYTF. The CDR3 DNA reads as TGTGCCAGCAGCCCATACCCCCCCCGGTCGGATGGCTACACCTTC.

The V gene is TRBV5-1, the J gene TRBJ2-4, with TRBD1 matching over 8 bases. V shed 5 bases, J shed 0 bases, and the junction held 7 bases outside the gene matches. CDR3 length: 16 residues. CDR1 is SGHRS and CDR2 is YFSETQ in the germline V gene. The CDR3 loop reads CASRPGTGLAKNIQYF. As DNA, the CDR3 is TGCGCCAGCAGGCCCGGGACAGGCTTAGCCAAAAACATTCAGTACTTC.

J is TRBJ2-1 and V is TRBV29-1, with D hard to call. CDR1 and CDR2 (germline): SQVTM, ANQGSEA. Between the trimmed V and J ends, which lost 4 bases and 0 bases, there was a span of 13 bases. CDR3 length equals 15 residues. The CDR3 is CSVGSSANSYNEQFF. The CDR3 region has the DNA TGCAGCGTTGGTTCCAGCGCAAACTCCTACAATGAGCAGTTCTTC.

The chain has TRBV29-1 and TRBJ2-1; tentatively, D is TRBD2 (6 bases). There are 12 residues in the CDR3. CDR1 SQVTM and CDR2 ANQGSEA come from the germline V gene. The V and J ends lost 8 bases and 7 bases respectively, with 15 bases between them. Here the CDR3 reads CSTRGGTNEQFF. The DNA for the CDR3 is TGCAGCACCCGGGGAGGAACGAATGAGCAGTTCTTC.

J is TRBJ1-4 and V is TRBV7-2; D unclear. The CDR3 sequence is 15 residues long. Trimming stripped 4 bases from V and 8 bases from J, with 17 bases between. Germline loops: CDR1 SGHTA, CDR2 FQGNSA. The CDR3 loop is CASSSYVGLLEKLFF. CDR3 nucleotides: TGTGCCAGCAGCTCCTATGTGGGGTTGTTAGAAAAACTGTTTTTT.

This chain joins TRBV3-1 (or the pseudogene TRBV3-2) and TRBJ1-1; no firm D call. The CDR3 contains 12 residues. V was cut by 4 bases and J by 1 base, with 4 bases left in between. Germline loops: CDR1 LGHDT, CDR2 YNNKEL (reference sequence). This CDR3 is CASSRGNTEAFF. CDR3 DNA sequence: TGTGCCAGCAGCCGCGGGAACACTGAAGCTTTCTTT.

J is TRBJ2-2 and V is TRBV5-1; no definite D call. Per the germline V gene, CDR1 is SGHRS and CDR2 is YFSETQ. Trimming stripped 2 bases from V and 0 bases from J, with 11 bases between. The CDR3 length is 16 residues. The CDR3 nucleotides are TGCGCCAGCAGCTTATCAGGCCTCGCGAACACCGGGGAGCTGTTTTTT. Encoded protein: CASSLSGLANTGELFF.

The gene calls are TRBV5-1 and TRBJ2-3, with 8 bases that match TRBD2. The V and J ends lost 6 bases and 2 bases, in that order; junction bases with no gene match: 8. Germline V lookup: CDR1 SGHRS, CDR2 YFSETQ. The CDR3 totals 15 residues. The DNA for the CDR3 is TGCGCCAGCACCCTCGGAGCGGGAGACACAGATACGCAGTATTTT. Translated, it gives CASTLGAGDTDTQYF.